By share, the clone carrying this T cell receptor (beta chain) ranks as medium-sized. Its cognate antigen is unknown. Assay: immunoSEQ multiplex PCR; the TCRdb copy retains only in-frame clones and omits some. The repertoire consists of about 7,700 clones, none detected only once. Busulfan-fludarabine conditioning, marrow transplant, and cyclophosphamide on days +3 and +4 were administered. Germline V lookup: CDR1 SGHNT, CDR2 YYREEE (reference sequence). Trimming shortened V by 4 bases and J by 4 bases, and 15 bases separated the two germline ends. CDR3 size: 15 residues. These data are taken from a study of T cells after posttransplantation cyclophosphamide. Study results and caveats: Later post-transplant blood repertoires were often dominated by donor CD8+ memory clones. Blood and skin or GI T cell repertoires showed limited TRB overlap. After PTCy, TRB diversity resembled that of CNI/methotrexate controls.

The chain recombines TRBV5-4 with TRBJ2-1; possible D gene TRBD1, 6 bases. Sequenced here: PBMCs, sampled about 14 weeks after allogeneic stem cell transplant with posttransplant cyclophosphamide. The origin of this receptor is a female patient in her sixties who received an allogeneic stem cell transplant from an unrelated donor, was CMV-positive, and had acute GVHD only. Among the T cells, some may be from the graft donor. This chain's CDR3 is CASSTATGGYNEQFF. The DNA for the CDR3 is TGTGCCAGCAGCACCGCGACAGGCGGGTACAATGAGCAGTTCTTC.